The clone carrying this TCR beta chain is categorized as medium-sized. No antigen is known for it. TCRdb fed the 5' RACE reads into MiXCR, producing one record per CDR3 protein. The sample has 5,500 to 8,500 distinct CDR3 sequences, about 3.7% seen once. The germline V gene encodes CDR1 DFQATT and CDR2 SNEGSKA (reference sequence). V lost 1 base to trimming and J lost 7 bases, with 14 bases between them. This CDR3 is built from 14 residues. The data are from a study of spatial heterogeneity in lung cancer. Study findings and constraints: The estimated TCR-seq coverage of tumor T cells amounted to 6% to 7% when looking at alpha chains and around 13% when looking at beta chains. Higher tumor mutation counts went along with higher counts of expanded intratumoral alpha and beta TCRs. Expanded TCRs classified as ubiquitous or regional were counted, and these counts tracked ubiquitous and regional nonsynonymous mutations, respectively.

The time point here: sample taken at primary tumor resection. Samples were donated by 72 untreated early-stage non-small cell lung cancer patients. Without sorting, whole RNA was sequenced from tumor, nontumor lung or frozen PBMC. The chain links TRBV20-1 to TRBJ2-1; D assignment may be TRBD1 or TRBD2 (5 bases each). This clonotype originated in a male donor with early-stage non-small cell lung cancer. Sequenced material: lung tumor tissue, taken at surgery. CDR3 protein: CSARGGSGRNEQFF. The DNA for the CDR3 is TGCAGTGCTAGAGGGGGGAGTGGAAGGAATGAGCAGTTCTTC.